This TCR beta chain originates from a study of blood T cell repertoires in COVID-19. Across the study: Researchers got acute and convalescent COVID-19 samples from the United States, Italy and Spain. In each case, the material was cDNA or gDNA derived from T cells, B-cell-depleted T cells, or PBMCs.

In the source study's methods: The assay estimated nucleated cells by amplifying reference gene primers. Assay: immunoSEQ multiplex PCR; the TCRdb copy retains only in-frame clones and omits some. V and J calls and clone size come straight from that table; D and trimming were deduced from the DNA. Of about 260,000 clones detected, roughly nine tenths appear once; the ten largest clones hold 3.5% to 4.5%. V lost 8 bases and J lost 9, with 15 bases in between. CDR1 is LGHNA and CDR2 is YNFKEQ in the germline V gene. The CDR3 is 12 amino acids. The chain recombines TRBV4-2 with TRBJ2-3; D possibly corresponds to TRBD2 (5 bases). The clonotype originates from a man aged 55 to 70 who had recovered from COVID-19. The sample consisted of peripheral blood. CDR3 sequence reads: CASYGVKETQYF. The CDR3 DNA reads TGTGCCAGCTACGGGGTTAAGGAGACGCAGTATTTT.